This entry concerns a single TCR beta chain. Within the sample, other DNA sequences also encode this same CDR3. Participants reported their clinical history, and cohort assignment relied on those reports. In Cohort 3, a recovered donor had either two negative PCRs, clearance, or symptom resolution. Original analysis: For nucleated cells, counts were estimated from reference gene primer amplification. This table comes from immunoSEQ multiplex PCR, and its TCRdb copy is limited to in-frame clones, with some not included. That table supplies the V and J calls and clone size; D and trimming were determined from the DNA. The sample lists about 260,000 clones, around 90% occurring once. The data were taken from a study of blood T cell repertoires in COVID-19. This TCR came from a woman between 50 and 59 years old who had recovered from COVID-19. The specimen was PBMCs or T cells enriched from blood (not recorded which).

Here the CDR3 reads CASSSTVSGANVLTF. CDR3 nucleotide sequence: TGTGCCAGCAGTTCTACAGTTTCTGGGGCCAACGTCCTGACTTTC. V is TRBV28 and J is TRBJ2-6; no definite D call. This CDR3 is built from 15 residues. V lost 4 bases to trimming and J lost 1 base, with 8 bases between them. Looked up from germline, CDR1 is MDHEN and CDR2 is SYDVKM.